This T cell receptor (beta chain) emerged from a study of CD8 T cells in Susac syndrome (dated by TCRdb to between 2018 and 2021). With respect to the entire study: Whether CD8+ T cell activation and differentiation in Susac syndrome was antigen driven was tested using repertoire sequencing. The clonality of the CD8+ T cell repertoire was compared across about a dozen healthy donors, around 14 Susac syndrome patients and around 16 multiple sclerosis patients.

What the study reported, not specific to this receptor: The number of individuals in the TCR sequencing and HLA analysis was recognized as being relatively small.

In regard to this clonotype: What this receptor recognizes is not known. Base qualities are not recorded, but no much larger clone differs from it by a single base.

Peripheral blood CD8+ and CD4+ T cells from healthy donors, Susac syndrome patients and multiple sclerosis patients were profiled by high-throughput TCR beta sequencing. Multiple sclerosis controls were treatment-naive patients with stable or active relapsing-remitting disease fulfilling revised McDonald criteria. CD8+ TEMRA cells were enriched by FACS, while bulk CD8+ and CD4+ T cells were purified by magnetic negative isolation. Blood was drawn into EDTA tubes, processed within 24 hours, and PBMCs were isolated by density gradient centrifugation. PBMCs intended for TCR sequencing were cryopreserved in liquid nitrogen and thawed later in a water bath at 37 degrees C. The sorted or isolated CD4+, CD8+ and CD8+ TEMRA cells had a purity of 90% or higher. RNA was extracted with the RNeasy kit and 0.5 to 1 ug was reverse transcribed using random hexamers. The immunoSEQ multiplex PCR assay, which covers 54 Vbeta and 13 Jbeta segments, was used to amplify TCR beta CDR3 regions. Bias from PCR amplification was corrected by using a synthetic template baseline for primer optimization and for computational correction. In the authors' own workflow: Reads were annotated to V, D and J genes according to IMGT and were analyzed with immunoSEQ Analyzer, with only productive sequences retained. To calculate clonality, Shannon entropy was normalized by log2 of the number of productive unique sequences and then subtracted from one. Public and private clones were assessed among the 100 most prevalent clones of each patient and control. Clones were defined as Susac-specific when absent from the healthy and MS cohorts, from 1052 published viral clones and from other ImmuneACCESS disease sequences. TCRdb passed the public sequencing reads through fastp at Q25 and MiXCR, retaining productive beta sequences. Each entry is one CDR3 protein sequence, shown with its most common DNA and genes. The authors' filters were not applied to this entry. For this sample there are about 180,000 distinct CDR3 sequences; 85% to 95% appear just once. The biggest ten clones account for about 0.15% of the sample.

This receptor was identified in a human donor with multiple sclerosis. The material sequenced was CD8+ T cells from PBMCs.

The CDR3: CSVVHGLAGGSWAYEQYF. The sequence in DNA is TGCAGCGTTGTCCACGGGCTAGCGGGAGGGTCGTGGGCTTACGAGCAGTACTTC. The chain links TRBV29-1 with TRBJ2-7; 12 bases in between match TRBD2. There are 18 amino acids in the CDR3, from cysteine to phenylalanine inclusive. This entry keeps only the CDR3 DNA: 54 bases, framed from base 1. V and J are trimmed by 4 bases and 4 bases, and the gene matches miss 17 bases of the junction. Via the germline V gene, CDR1 is SQVTM and CDR2 ANQGSEA.